Shown below are 2 T cell receptor beta chains from a single sample sequenced in a study of identical twins. TCRdb passed the 5' RACE reads through MiXCR, listing each CDR3 protein once. The repertoire holds about 890,000 distinct CDR3 sequences, approximately 13% seen once, with roughly 1.5% in the top ten. The same sample was also studied in work on yellow fever vaccine responses in identical twins.

The sample was PBMCs. These receptors all come from a woman under 30 in good health.

This clonotype was detected a few times. J is TRBJ2-3 and V is TRBV3-1; D gene uncertain. CDR1 and CDR2 (germline): LGHDT, YNNKEL (reference sequence). The CDR3 has 16 amino acids. V shed 4 bases and J shed 1 base, with 15 bases lying between them. In DNA, the CDR3 is TGTGCCAGCAGCCCGACTCGGGCGTTTGGCACAGATACGCAGTATTTT. As protein: CASSPTRAFGTDTQYF.

Only a few counts were recorded for this clonotype. V is TRBV10-3 and J is TRBJ1-1; D call uncertain. V lost 6 bases to trimming and J lost 7 bases, with 21 bases between them. CDR1 and CDR2 from the germline V gene are ENHRY and SYGVKD. The CDR3 has 15 amino acids. Here the CDR3 DNA reads TGTGCCATCAGCCCAAACCCCTCGGGGAACGGTGAAGCTTTCTTT. Its protein is CAISPNPSGNGEAFF.